These 3 T cell receptor beta chains were all obtained from the same sample, sequenced in a study of CD8 T cells in Susac syndrome. After extraction with the RNeasy kit, roughly 0.45 to 1 ug of the RNA was reverse transcribed using random hexamers. One entry per CDR3 protein, called by TCRdb with MiXCR from the immunoSEQ multiplex PCR reads. The table lists approximately 150,000 distinct CDR3 sequences, approximately 93% of them singletons, with about 0.076% in the top ten. The sequenced material came from CD4+ T cells from PBMCs. The source is a human donor in good health.

The chain links TRBV5-4 to TRBJ2-2; no definite D call. This CDR3 contains 13 residues. Germline-derived CDR1 and CDR2 are SGHNT and YYREEE (reference sequence). V dropped 0 bases and J dropped 6 bases, with 6 bases sitting between them. CDR3 in DNA: TGTGCCAGCAGCTTGGGGGGTCCCGGGGAGCTGTTTTTT. Amino acids: CASSLGGPGELFF.

V usage is TRBV12-3 or TRBV12-4 and J usage is TRBJ2-2; D possibly corresponds to TRBD1 (6 bases). V lost 2 bases and J 7 bases, leaving 11 bases between the germline ends. There are 14 residues in the CDR3. The CDR3 DNA follows: TGTGCCAGCAGTTTAAGGGGGTCAATCGGGGAGCTGTTTTTT. Amino acids: CASSLRGSIGELFF.

The genes are TRBV7-9 and TRBJ1-2; no clear D. The length of the CDR3 is 13 residues. Germline V gene lookup returns CDR1 SEHNR and CDR2 FQNEAQ (reference sequence). Trimming removed 4 bases at V and 3 bases at J, with 9 bases between. The CDR3 loop is CASSSPEDYGYTF. The CDR3 nucleotides read TGTGCCAGCAGCTCCCCCGAGGACTATGGCTACACCTTC.